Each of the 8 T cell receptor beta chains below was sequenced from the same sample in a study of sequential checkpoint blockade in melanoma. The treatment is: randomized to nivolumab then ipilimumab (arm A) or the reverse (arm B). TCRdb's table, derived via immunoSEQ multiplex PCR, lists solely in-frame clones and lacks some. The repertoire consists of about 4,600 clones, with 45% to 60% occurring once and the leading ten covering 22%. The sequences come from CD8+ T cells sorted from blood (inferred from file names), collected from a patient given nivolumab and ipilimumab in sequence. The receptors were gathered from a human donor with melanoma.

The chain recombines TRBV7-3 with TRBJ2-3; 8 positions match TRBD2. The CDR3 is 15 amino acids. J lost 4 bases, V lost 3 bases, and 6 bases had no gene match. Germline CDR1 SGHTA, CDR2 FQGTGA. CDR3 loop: CASSLGAGAADTQYF. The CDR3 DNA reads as TGTGCCAGCAGCTTGGGAGCGGGAGCGGCAGATACGCAGTATTTT.

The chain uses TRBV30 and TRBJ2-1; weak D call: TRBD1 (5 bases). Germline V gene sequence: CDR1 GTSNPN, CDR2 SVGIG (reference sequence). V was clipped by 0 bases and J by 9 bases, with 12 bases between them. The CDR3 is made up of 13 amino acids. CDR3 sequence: CAWSVSGFGEQFF. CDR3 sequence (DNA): TGTGCCTGGAGTGTATCAGGGTTTGGTGAGCAGTTCTTC.

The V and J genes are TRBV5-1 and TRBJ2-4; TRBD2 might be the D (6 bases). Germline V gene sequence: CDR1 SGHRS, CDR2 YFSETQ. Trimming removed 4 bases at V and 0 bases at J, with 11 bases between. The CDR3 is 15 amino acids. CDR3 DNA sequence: TGCGCCAGCAGCGGAGGGGATTTAGCCAAAAACATTCAGTACTTC. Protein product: CASSGGDLAKNIQYF.

The DNA for the CDR3 is TGTGCCAGCAGTCGACAGGGGGAGAGCAATCAGCCCCAGCATTTT. Protein sequence: CASSRQGESNQPQHF. The gene calls are TRBV28 and TRBJ1-5, with 9 bases fitting TRBD1. With 5 bases clipped from V and 1 base from J, the junction kept 3 bases outside the gene matches. The CDR3 spans 15 residues. The germline CDR1 and CDR2 sequences are MDHEN and SYDVKM.

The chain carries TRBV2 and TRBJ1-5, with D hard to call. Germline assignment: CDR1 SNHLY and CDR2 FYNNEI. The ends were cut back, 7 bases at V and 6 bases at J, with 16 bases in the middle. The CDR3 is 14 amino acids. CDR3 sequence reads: CASTLDPVGQPQHF. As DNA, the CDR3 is TGTGCCAGCACCCTAGACCCGGTCGGTCAGCCCCAGCATTTT.

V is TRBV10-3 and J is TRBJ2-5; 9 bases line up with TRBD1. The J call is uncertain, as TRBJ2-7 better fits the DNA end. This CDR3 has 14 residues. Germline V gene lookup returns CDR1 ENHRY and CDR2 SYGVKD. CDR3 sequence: CAIRRTGESYEQYF. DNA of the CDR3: TGTGCCATCAGGCGGACAGGGGAATCCTACGAGCAGTACTTC.

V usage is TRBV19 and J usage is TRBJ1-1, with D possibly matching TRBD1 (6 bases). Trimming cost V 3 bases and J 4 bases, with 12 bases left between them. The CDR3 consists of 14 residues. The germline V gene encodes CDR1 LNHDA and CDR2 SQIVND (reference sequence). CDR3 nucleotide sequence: TGTGCCAGTAGTATGGGCAGGGGTACCACTGAAGCTTTCTTT. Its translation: CASSMGRGTTEAFF.

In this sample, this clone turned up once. The CDR3 spells CASSVGFSGSTDTQYF. Written as DNA, the CDR3 is TGTGCCAGCAGCGTAGGCTTTAGCGGGAGCACAGATACGCAGTATTTT. The chain combines TRBV9 with TRBJ2-3, with 7 bases that match TRBD2. This CDR3 is built from 16 residues. The germline gives CDR1 SGDLS, CDR2 YYNGEE. The V gene end was trimmed by 0 bases and the J gene end by 0 bases; junction bases not matched to a gene: 4.